This entry is about one TCR beta chain. The table came from immunoSEQ multiplex PCR; TCRdb's copy has only in-frame clones and leaves some out. This table holds roughly 200,000 clones, more than 75% found once. From germline, CDR1 is LGHDT and CDR2 YNNKEL (reference sequence). The CDR3 totals 16 residues. The V gene end was trimmed by 1 base and the J gene end by 4 bases; junction bases not matched to a gene: 10. The data originate from a study of blood T cell repertoires in COVID-19. Sequenced material: PBMCs or T cells enriched from blood (not recorded which). This sequence was found in a man in his forties with acute COVID-19. V is TRBV3-1 (or the pseudogene TRBV3-2) and J is TRBJ2-7; 7 bases match TRBD2. The DNA of the CDR3 is TGTGCCAGCAGCCAAGGGGGAGGGAGGGCCGTGTACGAGCAGTACTTC. Its protein is CASSQGGGRAVYEQYF.